These T cell receptor beta chains were read from a single sample in a study of T cell responses to AZD1222 COVID-19 vaccine. Sequencing was performed with immunoSEQ multiplex PCR; in TCRdb, only in-frame clones are kept and a portion is missing. The sample lists under 150,000 clones, approximately 85% occurring once. This material consisted of peripheral blood, taken on day 0 of AZD1222 vaccination. The receptor source for this set is an adult in good health. Both conserved end residues are part of each CDR3. The D gene is left open where the match is weak. Clone size is shown for a subset of rows, as once, few, many or a class of expanded clone.

d_gene	v_gene	abundance	j_gene	CDR3aa	CDR3nt
-	TRBV28	-	TRBJ1-4	CASSFWGSANEKLFF	TGTGCCAGCAGTTTCTGGGGGTCGGCTAATGAAAAACTGTTTTTT
TRBD1	TRBV6-5	-	TRBJ2-7	CASSYRDSNYEQYF	TGTGCCAGCAGTTATCGGGACAGCAATTACGAGCAGTACTTC
-	TRBV5-1	-	TRBJ2-2	CASSLAGTNTGELFF	TGCGCCAGCAGCTTGGCCGGGACTAACACCGGGGAGCTGTTTTTT
-	TRBV5-1	-	TRBJ1-6	CASSLLGLIGSPLHF	TGCGCCAGCAGCTTGTTGGGTTTGATTGGGTCACCCCTCCACTTT
-	TRBV11-3	-	TRBJ1-6	CASSLDQAANSPLHF	TGTGCCAGCAGCTTAGACCAGGCCGCCAATTCACCCCTCCACTTT
-	TRBV20-1	once	TRBJ1-4	CSASPNRIFGEKLFF	TGCAGTGCTAGTCCCAACCGAATATTCGGGGAAAAACTGTTTTTT
TRBD1	TRBV29-1	once	TRBJ2-2	CSSGQGSGAGELFF	TGCAGCTCGGGACAGGGGAGCGGGGCCGGGGAGCTGTTTTTT
-	TRBV9	-	TRBJ2-7	CASSRDGSVGEQYF	TGTGCCAGCAGTCGGGACGGGAGTGTCGGCGAGCAGTACTTC
TRBD1	TRBV19	-	TRBJ1-5	CASSRDRTIYYMSNQPQHF	TGTGCCAGTAGTCGGGACAGAACGATTTATTACATGAGCAATCAGCCCCAGCATTTT
TRBD1	TRBV7-8	-	TRBJ2-7	CASSFRQGKDPYEQYF	TGTGCCAGCAGCTTTAGACAGGGAAAAGATCCCTACGAGCAGTACTTC
TRBD1	TRBV18	-	TRBJ1-4	CASSPRKLTGPANEKLFF	TGTGCCAGCTCACCACGAAAATTGACAGGGCCGGCTAATGAAAAACTGTTTTTT
TRBD1	TRBV6-2/TRBV6-3	-	TRBJ1-2	CASSYQGQVYGYTF	TGTGCCAGCAGTTACCAAGGACAGGTCTATGGCTACACCTTC
-	TRBV7-9	-	TRBJ2-3	CASSLSQDTQYF	TGTGCCAGCAGCTTATCCCAGGATACGCAGTATTTT
-	TRBV24-1	-	TRBJ1-5	CATSDLGQPQHF	TGTGCCACCAGTGATTTGGGTCAGCCCCAGCATTTT
TRBD2	TRBV5-1	-	TRBJ2-5	CASSQAGGGQETQYF	TGCGCCAGCAGCCAAGCCGGGGGAGGGCAAGAGACCCAGTACTTC
TRBD1	TRBV19	-	TRBJ1-3	CASSMARSTGAGNTIYF	TGTGCCAGTAGTATGGCCCGATCGACAGGGGCTGGAAACACCATATATTTT
-	TRBV4-2	-	TRBJ2-2	CASSLASTGELFF	TGTGCCAGCAGCCTCGCTTCCACCGGGGAGCTGTTTTTT
TRBD2	TRBV20-1	-	TRBJ2-5	CSASGGLPKETQYF	TGCAGTGCTAGTGGGGGACTACCCAAAGAGACCCAGTACTTC
-	TRBV4-3	-	TRBJ2-5	CASSQGGGRETQYF	TGCGCCAGCAGCCAAGGTGGAGGGAGGGAGACCCAGTACTTC
-	TRBV7-7	-	TRBJ2-7	CASSLDGSTYEQYF	TGTGCCAGCAGCTTAGATGGTTCCACCTACGAGCAGTACTTC
TRBD1	TRBV11-3	-	TRBJ2-2	CASSFHRDSDTGELFF	TGTGCCAGCAGCTTCCACCGGGACAGCGACACCGGGGAGCTGTTTTTT
TRBD2	TRBV4-3	-	TRBJ2-3	CASSQVLAGSTDTQYF	TGCGCCAGCAGCCAAGTACTAGCGGGAAGCACAGATACGCAGTATTTT
TRBD1	TRBV7-8	-	TRBJ1-1	CASSLGRDRGRRNTEAFF	TGTGCCAGCAGCTTAGGACGGGACAGGGGGCGCCGGAACACTGAAGCTTTCTTT
-	TRBV21-1	few	TRBJ1-6	CASTNSPLHF	TGTGCCAGCACCAATTCACCCCTCCACTTT
-	TRBV30	-	TRBJ1-6	CAWSVLGGNSPLHF	TGTGCCTGGAGTGTACTGGGGGGAAATTCACCCCTCCACTTT
-	TRBV27	-	TRBJ1-2	CASSDRGVGYTF	TGTGCCAGCAGTGACCGCGGGGTTGGCTACACCTTC
-	TRBV30	-	TRBJ2-3	CAWSVRTDTQYF	TGTGCCTGGAGTGTCCGCACAGATACGCAGTATTTT
-	TRBV18	-	TRBJ1-1	CASSPLGQGTDTEAFF	TGTGCCAGCTCACCATTGGGGCAGGGGACGGACACTGAAGCTTTCTTT
-	TRBV9	-	TRBJ1-6	CASSSRDAYNSPLHF	TGTGCCAGCAGCTCGCGGGACGCTTATAATTCACCCCTCCACTTT
TRBD2	TRBV6-5	-	TRBJ2-3	CAIWSGADTQYF	TGTGCCATCTGGAGCGGGGCGGATACGCAGTATTTT
-	TRBV4-2	-	TRBJ1-3	CASSQADTIYF	TGTGCCAGCAGCCAAGCGGACACCATATATTTT
-	TRBV10-1	-	TRBJ2-1	CASSYYNEQFF	TGCGCCAGCAGTTACTACAATGAGCAGTTCTTC
-	TRBV18	-	TRBJ1-2	CASSRTNEVNYGYTF	TGTGCCAGCTCACGTACCAACGAAGTTAACTATGGCTACACCTTC
TRBD2	TRBV11-2	once	TRBJ2-1	CASSLAGLAGMDEQFF	TGTGCCAGCAGCTTAGCAGGACTAGCGGGAATGGATGAGCAGTTCTTC
TRBD1	TRBV6-6	-	TRBJ2-7	CASRGRQGASSEQYF	TGTGCCAGCAGGGGACGACAGGGGGCCTCTAGCGAGCAGTACTTC
TRBD2	TRBV30	-	TRBJ2-3	CAWSRASGGITDTQYF	TGTGCCTGGAGTCGAGCTAGCGGGGGGATCACAGATACGCAGTATTTT
TRBD1	TRBV2	-	TRBJ1-4	CASSDPGGSNEKLFF	TGTGCCAGCAGTGACCCAGGGGGAAGTAATGAAAAACTGTTTTTT
-	TRBV30	-	TRBJ2-3	CAWSQGLVDTQYF	TGTGCCTGGAGTCAGGGGTTGGTAGATACGCAGTATTTT
-	TRBV9	-	TRBJ1-1	CASSVSYRRDGEAFF	TGTGCCAGCAGCGTAAGTTACCGTAGGGACGGTGAAGCTTTCTTT
-	TRBV4-2	-	TRBJ2-5	CASSQGDTQETQYF	TGTGCCAGCAGCCAAGGAGACACACAAGAGACCCAGTACTTC
-	TRBV24-1	-	TRBJ1-2	CATSEDGNGYTF	TGTGCCACCAGTGAGGACGGAAATGGCTACACCTTC
-	TRBV9	-	TRBJ1-4	CASSPRGGTELFF	TGTGCCAGCAGCCCCCGGGGGGGAACGGAACTGTTTTTT
TRBD1	TRBV6-5	-	TRBJ1-6	CASGRQGRGSPLHF	TGTGCCAGCGGAAGACAGGGCAGGGGTTCACCCCTCCACTTT
-	TRBV27	-	TRBJ2-7	CASRRGLEQYF	TGTGCCAGCAGAAGGGGTCTTGAGCAGTACTTC
TRBD2	TRBV24-1	once	TRBJ2-3	CATSDSSGLVRDTQYF	TGTGCCACCAGTGACTCTAGCGGGCTAGTCCGGGATACGCAGTATTTT
-	TRBV10-3	once	TRBJ1-3	CAISEEQERGNTIYF	TGTGCCATCAGTGAGGAACAGGAACGAGGAAACACCATATATTTT
-	TRBV4-1	-	TRBJ2-7	CASSQDLQTYEQYF	TGCGCCAGCAGCCAAGATTTGCAGACCTACGAGCAGTACTTC
TRBD1	TRBV5-1	-	TRBJ1-5	CASSPGQNNQPQHF	TGCGCCAGCAGCCCGGGACAGAACAATCAGCCCCAGCATTTT
-	TRBV7-2	once	TRBJ1-6	CASSSRRGLVGSPLHF	TGTGCCAGCAGCTCCCGGCGGGGATTGGTCGGTTCACCCCTCCACTTT
-	TRBV30	-	TRBJ1-1	CAWSVYIMNTEAFF	TGTGCCTGGAGTGTTTACATCATGAACACTGAAGCTTTCTTT
-	TRBV30	-	TRBJ1-2	CAWSVVGMGGYTF	TGTGCCTGGAGTGTAGTCGGTATGGGTGGCTACACCTTC
TRBD1	TRBV6-5	-	TRBJ1-2	CASSYSGQPAGYTF	TGTGCCAGCAGTTACTCGGGACAGCCGGCCGGCTACACCTTC
-	TRBV2	-	TRBJ2-1	CASSVEGASSSYNEQFF	TGTGCCAGCAGTGTAGAAGGAGCCTCTAGCTCCTACAATGAGCAGTTCTTC